This T cell receptor (beta chain) was recovered during a study of blood T cell repertoires in COVID-19. Overall study: Nucleic acid was either cDNA or gDNA, and it came from T cells, B-cell-depleted T cells, or PBMCs.

This CDR3 region has 13 residues. V lost 3 bases and J 3 bases, leaving 7 bases between the germline ends. In the original processing: Using reference gene primer amplification, nucleated cell counts were estimated. Measured with immunoSEQ multiplex PCR; TCRdb has only the in-frame clones, and not every one. That table is the source of V, J and clone size, and D and trimming were worked out from the DNA. Among nearly 350,000 clones listed, 88% were seen once. One Seattle source followed patients from active infection through their disease course. Sequenced input: peripheral blood. This chain links TRBV12-3 or TRBV12-4 with TRBJ2-3; D gene unclear. This receptor was obtained from a woman between 70 and 85 years old with COVID-19, enrolled during active disease. CDR3 DNA: TGTGCCAGCAGTTTGAGGTCGACAGATACGCAGTATTTT. Its protein is CASSLRSTDTQYF.